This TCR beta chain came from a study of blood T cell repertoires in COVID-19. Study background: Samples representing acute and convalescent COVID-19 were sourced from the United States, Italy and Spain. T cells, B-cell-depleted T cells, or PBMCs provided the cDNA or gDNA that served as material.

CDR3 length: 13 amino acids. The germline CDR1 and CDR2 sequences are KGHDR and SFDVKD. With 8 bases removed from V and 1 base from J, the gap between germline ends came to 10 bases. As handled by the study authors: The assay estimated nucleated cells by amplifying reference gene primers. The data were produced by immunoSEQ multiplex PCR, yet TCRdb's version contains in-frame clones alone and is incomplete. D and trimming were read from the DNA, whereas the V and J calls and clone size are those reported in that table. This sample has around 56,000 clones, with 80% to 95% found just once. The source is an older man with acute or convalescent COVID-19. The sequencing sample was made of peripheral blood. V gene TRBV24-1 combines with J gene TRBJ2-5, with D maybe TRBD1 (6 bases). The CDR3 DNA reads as TGTGCCACCAACGAGGACAGCCAAGAGACCCAGTACTTC. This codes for CATNEDSQETQYF.